The rows below give T cell receptor beta chains drawn from one sample of a study of blood T cell repertoires in COVID-19. Sequencing was performed with immunoSEQ multiplex PCR; in TCRdb, only in-frame clones are kept and a portion is missing. The profile shows more than 200,000 clones, roughly 80% of them singletons. The specimen sequenced was peripheral blood. The receptor source for this set is a woman in her 40s with active or convalescent COVID-19. Both conserved end residues are part of each CDR3.

>TRBJ2-3|TRBV19
CASSIGGTDTQYF
>TRBJ2-4|TRBV5-4
CASSLVSAGEDIQYF
>TRBJ2-5|TRBV5-1
CASSLGTGYEETQYF
>TRBJ1-1|TRBV6-5
CASSNREGRGAFF
>TRBJ2-3|TRBV5-5
CASSSVPGLAGGGTQYF
>TRBJ2-4|TRBV10-3
CAISESNYRDEAKNIQYF
>TRBJ2-2|TRBV6-2/TRBV6-3
CASSTGYTGELFF
>TRBJ1-2|TRBV28
CASSWGDGYTF
>TRBJ1-1|TRBV24-1
CATSDSGTLGQMNTEAFF
>TRBJ1-1|TRBV30
CAWGTGKRAFF